The rows below give T cell receptor beta chains drawn from one sample of a study of blood T cell repertoires in COVID-19. This table comes from immunoSEQ multiplex PCR, and its TCRdb copy is limited to in-frame clones, with some not included. The sample holds around 200,000 clones, 83% seen once. Source material: peripheral blood. The receptors stem from a woman aged 40 to 55 with active or convalescent COVID-19. Each CDR3 is given with its conserved first and last residue. The order of the fields is D gene, clone size, J gene, V gene, CDR3 protein, CDR3 DNA. A D gene is named only where the DNA matches it firmly. Clone size is not always given. Where it is, it says once, few, many or a class for expanded clones.

-	few	TRBJ1-2	TRBV21-1	CASVAGCYGYTF	TGTGCCAGCGTAGCAGGGTGCTATGGCTACACCTTC
TRBD2	few	TRBJ2-7	TRBV27	CASSLGSGSSYEQYF	TGTGCCAGCAGTTTGGGTAGCGGGAGCTCCTACGAGCAGTACTTC
-	once	TRBJ2-7	TRBV5-1	CASSLSSTVGDEQYF	TGCGCCAGCAGCTTGTCGTCGACAGTTGGAGACGAGCAGTACTTC
TRBD1	-	TRBJ1-5	TRBV2	CASSGGTESNQPQHF	TGTGCCAGCAGTGGAGGGACAGAAAGCAATCAGCCCCAGCATTTT
TRBD1	-	TRBJ2-7	TRBV28	CASSLTGGYEQYF	TGTGCCAGCAGTTTAACAGGGGGCTACGAGCAGTACTTC
-	-	TRBJ2-7	TRBV6-5	CASRQGPGEYYEQYF	TGTGCCAGCAGACAGGGACCCGGGGAGTACTACGAGCAGTACTTC
TRBD2	-	TRBJ2-1	TRBV11-3	CASSFGLAGGRLLRGEQFF	TGTGCCAGCAGCTTTGGACTAGCGGGGGGCCGGCTCCTCCGGGGTGAGCAGTTCTTC
TRBD2	-	TRBJ2-1	TRBV6-5	CATPRGSGRFNEQFF	TGTGCCACCCCAAGGGGTAGCGGGAGGTTCAATGAGCAGTTCTTC
-	-	TRBJ2-3	TRBV24-1	CATSDPLGTYSTDTQYF	TGTGCCACCAGTGATCCTCTAGGGACTTATAGCACAGATACGCAGTATTTT
TRBD1	once	TRBJ1-6	TRBV6-4	CASSDSRTGYNSPLHF	TGTGCCAGCAGTGACTCCAGGACAGGCTATAATTCACCCCTCCACTTT
TRBD1	few	TRBJ1-5	TRBV25-1	CASSSGTGVSQPQHF	TGTGCCAGCAGTTCCGGGACAGGGGTCAGTCAGCCCCAGCATTTT
-	-	TRBJ1-1	TRBV24-1	CATSRRGNTEAFF	TGTGCCACCAGCCGGCGGGGGAACACTGAAGCTTTCTTT
-	-	TRBJ1-5	TRBV7-2	CASSLGTGNQPQHF	TGTGCCAGCAGCTTAGGAACAGGGAATCAGCCCCAGCATTTT
-	-	TRBJ2-7	TRBV14	CASSRYYEQYF	TGTGCCAGCAGCCGTTACTACGAGCAGTACTTC
TRBD1	-	TRBJ1-5	TRBV19	CASSKDRGEYQPQHF	TGTGCCAGTAGTAAGGACAGGGGTGAATATCAGCCCCAGCATTTT
TRBD1	-	TRBJ2-3	TRBV27	CASAAGGVGDTQYF	TGTGCCAGCGCAGCAGGGGGCGTCGGAGATACGCAGTATTTT
-	-	TRBJ1-2	TRBV6-5	CASRRGRSYGYTF	TGTGCCAGCAGACGGGGGAGGAGCTATGGCTACACCTTC
TRBD2	-	TRBJ2-3	TRBV4-3	CASSPSGVGTDTQYF	TGCGCCAGCAGCCCCAGCGGGGTGGGCACAGATACGCAGTATTTT
TRBD1	few	TRBJ2-7	TRBV2	CASIQGAHEQYF	TGTGCCAGCATCCAGGGGGCCCACGAGCAGTACTTC
-	-	TRBJ1-2	TRBV7-9	CASTDIGFYGYTF	TGTGCCAGCACCGACATTGGCTTTTATGGCTACACCTTC
TRBD1	-	TRBJ1-1	TRBV2	CASSEQTGGNTEAFF	TGTGCCAGCAGTGAACAGACAGGGGGGAACACTGAAGCTTTCTTT
-	once	TRBJ1-1	TRBV11-3	CASTPFGQIPLEAFF	TGTGCCAGCACCCCTTTCGGACAGATCCCCCTTGAAGCTTTCTTT
-	-	TRBJ2-3	TRBV7-3	CASSRRVGTRTDTQYF	TGTGCCAGCAGCCGCAGGGTGGGGACTCGCACAGATACGCAGTATTTT
-	-	TRBJ2-3	TRBV19	CASSINRFTDTQYF	TGTGCCAGTAGTATCAACCGGTTCACAGATACGCAGTATTTT
TRBD2	-	TRBJ2-3	TRBV6-2/TRBV6-3	CASSKLAGATDTQYF	TGTGCCAGCAGTAAACTAGCGGGGGCCACAGATACGCAGTATTTT
TRBD1	few	TRBJ1-1	TRBV7-2	CASSSGQERDAFF	TGTGCCAGCAGCTCGGGACAGGAAAGGGATGCTTTCTTT
-	-	TRBJ1-1	TRBV9	CASSGIGNTEAFF	TGTGCCAGCAGCGGAATCGGGAACACTGAAGCTTTCTTT
-	-	TRBJ2-1	TRBV11-2	CASSSWANGGEQFF	TGTGCCAGCAGCTCATGGGCCAACGGAGGTGAGCAGTTCTTC
TRBD2	-	TRBJ2-3	TRBV5-1	CASSLLGSGGFGADTQYF	TGCGCCAGCAGCTTGTTGGGTAGCGGGGGATTTGGGGCAGATACGCAGTATTTT
-	-	TRBJ1-6	TRBV6-5	CASSYGPILPALHF	TGTGCCAGCAGTTACGGTCCCATCCTCCCGGCCCTCCACTTT
-	-	TRBJ2-7	TRBV2	CASSEGASDLYEQYF	TGTGCCAGCAGTGAAGGGGCTAGCGACCTCTACGAGCAGTACTTC
-	once	TRBJ1-2	TRBV3-1/TRBV3-2	CASSQDRSNYGYTF	TGTGCCAGCAGCCAGGACAGAAGTAACTATGGCTACACCTTC
-	-	TRBJ2-7	TRBV11-2	CASSPRGNGFYEQYF	TGTGCCAGCAGCCCCCGGGGGAATGGGTTCTACGAGCAGTACTTC
TRBD1	-	TRBJ1-1	TRBV19	CASSSTGGKAFF	TGTGCCAGTAGTTCGACAGGGGGAAAAGCTTTCTTT
-	-	TRBJ1-6	TRBV27	CASSLRGMSSYNSPLHF	TGTGCCAGCAGTTTAAGGGGGATGAGCTCCTATAATTCACCCCTCCACTTT
TRBD2	-	TRBJ2-1	TRBV5-4	CASSEFRGRARYNEQFF	TGTGCCAGCAGTGAATTCCGGGGGAGGGCCCGTTACAATGAGCAGTTCTTC
-	-	TRBJ1-1	TRBV12-5	CASGALRGNTEAFF	TGTGCTAGTGGTGCCCTAAGGGGGAACACTGAAGCTTTCTTT
-	-	TRBJ2-7	TRBV11-3	CASSLEPLLAKGVLPYEQYF	TGTGCCAGCAGCTTAGAACCCCTTTTAGCCAAAGGGGTCCTCCCCTACGAGCAGTACTTC
TRBD1	-	TRBJ1-2	TRBV12-3/TRBV12-4	CASSPRQGPPDTF	TGTGCCAGCAGTCCTCGACAGGGGCCACCCGACACCTTC
-	many	TRBJ2-2	TRBV24-1	CATSDPTGTRSNTGELFF	TGTGCCACCAGTGACCCCACCGGGACTCGATCTAACACCGGGGAGCTGTTTTTT
-	-	TRBJ2-1	TRBV7-2	CASSLDRGNEQFF	TGTGCCAGCAGCTTAGACCGAGGAAATGAGCAGTTCTTC
-	few	TRBJ2-2	TRBV4-2	CASSRGYPGELFF	TGTGCCAGCAGCCGAGGGTATCCCGGGGAGCTGTTTTTT
-	-	TRBJ1-2	TRBV2	CASSERHSYGYTF	TGTGCCAGCAGTGAAAGACATAGCTATGGCTACACCTTC
-	-	TRBJ2-5	TRBV3-1/TRBV3-2	CASRASGETQYF	TGTGCCAGCAGGGCCAGCGGAGAGACCCAGTACTTC
-	-	TRBJ1-2	TRBV5-1	CASSLGRGLSIANYGYTF	TGCGCCAGCAGCTTGGGCCGGGGACTCTCGATAGCTAACTATGGCTACACCTTC
-	once	TRBJ2-3	TRBV6-5	CASSRWDKDSRTQYF	TGTGCCAGCAGTAGGTGGGACAAGGACTCTCGTACGCAGTATTTT
TRBD2	-	TRBJ2-7	TRBV7-9	CASREAGVTYEQYF	TGTGCCAGCCGGGAAGCGGGAGTTACCTACGAGCAGTACTTC
TRBD1	-	TRBJ1-2	TRBV9	CASSPQGGSYGYTF	TGTGCCAGCAGCCCACAAGGGGGCAGCTATGGCTACACCTTC
-	-	TRBJ2-5	TRBV4-3	CASSQDSQGWETQYF	TGCGCCAGCAGCCAAGATTCGCAGGGGTGGGAGACCCAGTACTTC